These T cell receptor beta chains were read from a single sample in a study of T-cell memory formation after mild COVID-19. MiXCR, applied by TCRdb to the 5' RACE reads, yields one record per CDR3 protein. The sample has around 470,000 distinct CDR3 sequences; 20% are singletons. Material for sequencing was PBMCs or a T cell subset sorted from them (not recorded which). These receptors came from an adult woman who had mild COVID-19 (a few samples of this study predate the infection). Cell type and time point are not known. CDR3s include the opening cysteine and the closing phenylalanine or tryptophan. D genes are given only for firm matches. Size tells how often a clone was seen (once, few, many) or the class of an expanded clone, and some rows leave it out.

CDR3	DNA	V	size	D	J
CASSAGTVSTDTQYF	TGTGCCAGCAGCGCAGGGACAGTGAGCACAGATACGCAGTATTTT	TRBV9	many	TRBD1	TRBJ2-3
CASTGLGMNNEQFF	TGCGCCAGTACAGGGCTAGGCATGAACAATGAGCAGTTCTTC	TRBV5-1	few	-	TRBJ2-1
CASSLEVLTGAAFF	TGTGCCAGCAGTTTAGAGGTTTTGACGGGGGCGGCTTTCTTT	TRBV12-3/TRBV12-4	-	-	TRBJ1-1
CASSPDRLPNTEAFF	TGTGCCAGCTCACCGGACAGGCTCCCGAACACTGAAGCTTTCTTT	TRBV18	-	TRBD1	TRBJ1-1
CASRRLGSHSEQYF	TGTGCCAGCAGACGACTAGGTTCTCACTCCGAGCAGTACTTC	TRBV12-3/TRBV12-4	-	-	TRBJ2-7
CSARDPSADIQYF	TGCAGTGCTAGAGATCCGAGCGCGGACATTCAGTACTTC	TRBV20-1	few	-	TRBJ2-4
CATEAGERRYNEQFF	TGTGCCACGGAGGCGGGAGAGAGGAGGTACAATGAGCAGTTCTTC	TRBV6-2/TRBV6-3	few	TRBD2	TRBJ2-1
CASSQATTSYEQYF	TGTGCCAGCAGCCAAGCGACTACCTCCTACGAGCAGTACTTC	TRBV3-1	-	-	TRBJ2-7
CASSFEFLDRRTEAFF	TGTGCCAGCAGCTTTGAATTCCTCGACAGGAGGACTGAAGCTTTCTTT	TRBV11-3	few	-	TRBJ1-1
CASSEIFGTLNTGELFF	TGTGCCAGCAGCGAAATCTTCGGGACCCTAAACACCGGGGAGCTGTTTTTT	TRBV7-8	few	-	TRBJ2-2
CASSLVPANTGELFF	TGTGCCAGCAGCTTAGTACCGGCGAACACCGGGGAGCTGTTTTTT	TRBV7-2	-	-	TRBJ2-2
CATSGREGQLSYGYTF	TGTGCCACCAGCGGGCGGGAAGGGCAGTTAAGCTATGGCTACACCTTC	TRBV15	few	-	TRBJ1-2
CASSSRDRYYEQYF	TGTGCCAGCAGTTCCCGGGACAGATACTACGAGCAGTACTTC	TRBV27	once	TRBD1	TRBJ2-7
CASSITGATQYF	TGTGCCAGCAGTATTACAGGGGCCACGCAGTATTTT	TRBV27	-	TRBD1	TRBJ2-3
CASSLKVGVEADTQYF	TGTGCCAGCAGCTTAAAAGTGGGAGTGGAGGCAGATACGCAGTATTTT	TRBV11-2	few	-	TRBJ2-3
CASSLTGQARMGDTQYF	TGTGCCAGCAGCTTAACCGGACAGGCCCGGATGGGGGATACGCAGTATTTT	TRBV7-2	few	TRBD1	TRBJ2-3
CASSLRPRGIRETQYF	TGTGCCAGCAGTTTAAGGCCTAGGGGTATTCGAGAGACCCAGTACTTC	TRBV28	few	-	TRBJ2-5
CSVVRHDEQYF	TGCAGCGTTGTTCGGCACGACGAGCAGTACTTC	TRBV29-1	-	-	TRBJ2-7
CASSWGHEFRYEQYF	TGTGCCAGCAGTTGGGGACACGAATTTCGTTACGAGCAGTACTTC	TRBV6-5	few	-	TRBJ2-7
CAWSVMGVWAEQYF	TGTGCCTGGAGTGTAATGGGCGTCTGGGCCGAGCAGTACTTC	TRBV30	-	-	TRBJ2-7
CASSLAGTNEKLFF	TGCGCCAGCAGCTTGGCAGGAACTAATGAAAAACTGTTTTTT	TRBV5-1	few	-	TRBJ1-4
CASSLFTGLNNEQFF	TGTGCCAGCAGTTTATTCACAGGGTTGAATAATGAGCAGTTCTTC	TRBV28	-	-	TRBJ2-1
CASSRSGFWSGELFF	TGTGCCAGCAGTCGTAGCGGGTTCTGGTCCGGGGAGCTGTTTTTT	TRBV7-8	-	TRBD2	TRBJ2-2
CSAGGSRAPRNIQYF	TGCAGTGCCGGGGGATCACGGGCACCAAGAAACATTCAGTACTTC	TRBV20-1	-	-	TRBJ2-4
CASWGAPSNQPQHF	TGTGCCAGTTGGGGTGCCCCTAGCAATCAGCCCCAGCATTTT	TRBV6-6	-	-	TRBJ1-5
CASSLTSPGQPQHF	TGTGCCAGCAGCCTCACTTCTCCTGGACAGCCCCAGCATTTT	TRBV6-2/TRBV6-3	-	-	TRBJ1-5
CASSQAAGGYTF	TGTGCCAGCAGCCAGGCCGCCGGGGGCTACACCTTC	TRBV9	-	-	TRBJ1-2
CASKSDRAWPNTGELFF	TGTGCCAGCAAATCCGACAGGGCATGGCCGAACACCGGGGAGCTGTTTTTT	TRBV12-3/TRBV12-4	few	TRBD1	TRBJ2-2
CASSYGQETQYF	TGTGCCAGCAGTTACGGTCAAGAGACCCAGTACTTC	TRBV6-5	few	-	TRBJ2-5
CAISGIQGLSAFF	TGTGCCATCAGTGGTATTCAGGGGCTTTCGGCTTTCTTT	TRBV10-3	few	-	TRBJ1-1
CSVRGTGGQETQYF	TGCAGCGTCCGTGGGACAGGGGGTCAAGAGACCCAGTACTTC	TRBV29-1	few	TRBD1	TRBJ2-5
CASSRQQGNTEAFF	TGTGCCAGCAGCCGCCAACAGGGGAACACTGAAGCTTTCTTT	TRBV3-1	-	-	TRBJ1-1
CASSRTPGQGKGYEQYF	TGTGCCAGCAGCCGGACACCGGGACAGGGAAAAGGCTACGAGCAGTACTTC	TRBV7-9	few	TRBD1	TRBJ2-7
CASSLVARSRTEAFF	TGTGCCAGCAGCTTGGTGGCCAGGTCGAGGACTGAAGCTTTCTTT	TRBV5-6	-	-	TRBJ1-1
CSALRTGPGNIQYF	TGCAGTGCTCTCCGGACAGGGCCAGGGAACATTCAGTACTTC	TRBV20-1	few	TRBD1	TRBJ2-4
CASSLNSLAGRLAGELFF	TGTGCCAGCAGCTTAAATTCCCTAGCGGGGAGATTGGCCGGGGAGCTGTTTTTT	TRBV7-6	-	TRBD2	TRBJ2-2
CASRLNDAEQFF	TGCGCCAGCAGACTAAACGATGCTGAGCAGTTCTTC	TRBV5-1	-	-	TRBJ2-1
CASSFGVHADEQFF	TGTGCCAGCAGCTTCGGTGTGCATGCGGATGAGCAGTTCTTC	TRBV5-4	-	-	TRBJ2-1
CAREPGGGRPYYEQYF	TGTGCCCGGGAACCGGGGGGCGGGAGGCCTTACTACGAGCAGTACTTC	TRBV6-6	-	TRBD2	TRBJ2-7
CASSARQGGLPEAFF	TGTGCCAGCAGCGCCCGACAGGGGGGCTTACCTGAAGCTTTCTTT	TRBV11-2	few	TRBD1	TRBJ1-1
CASSQQPGSEAFF	TGTGCCAGCTCCCAGCAGCCGGGATCTGAAGCTTTCTTT	TRBV18	-	-	TRBJ1-1
CASRPDQTADTQYF	TGTGCCAGCAGACCAGATCAGACGGCAGATACGCAGTATTTT	TRBV6-5	-	-	TRBJ2-3
CAISDSGRIETQYF	TGTGCCATCAGTGATAGCGGGAGGATAGAGACCCAGTACTTC	TRBV10-3	many	TRBD2	TRBJ2-5
CASNPAEGYQETQYF	TGTGCCAGCAACCCGGCAGAAGGGTACCAAGAGACCCAGTACTTC	TRBV5-5	-	-	TRBJ2-5